The rows below give T cell receptor beta chains drawn from one sample of a study of a mutant IDH1 vaccine in newly diagnosed glioma. For these TCRs, the target antigens are not known. Some clones are missing from TCRdb's copy, which holds only in-frame ones; the method was immunoSEQ multiplex PCR. The data show 40,000 or so clones, around 85% seen once. The material sequenced was PBMCs, taken from a glioma patient whose treatment included an IDH1 peptide vaccine. Receptors were obtained from a woman between 18 and 29 years old with glioma. Some clones in this sample may be carry-over from other donors' samples. The CDR3 runs from the conserved cysteine through the conserved F or W. The D gene is left open where the match is weak. Expanded clones get a size class; other rows say once, few or many, or leave the size out.

TGTGCCAGCAACCTAGGGACGAACACTGAAGCTTTCTTC	CASNLGTNTEAFF	TRBV5-6	NA	NA	TRBJ1-1
TGTGCCAGCAGCAAAGAGGCAGGGGAGGAGGATGGCTACACCTTC	CASSKEAGEEDGYTF	TRBV21-1	once	NA	TRBJ1-2
TGCGCCAGCAGCTTAGCGGGGCGCACAGATACGCAGTATTTT	CASSLAGRTDTQYF	TRBV5-1	NA	TRBD2	TRBJ2-3
TGCGCCAGCAGCTTAAGGGACATGACACGCTCCTACAATGAGCAGTTCTTC	CASSLRDMTRSYNEQFF	TRBV5-1	NA	NA	TRBJ2-1
TGTGCCAGTAAACTCCTTGGCCCCGCGGACACTGAAGCTTTCTTT	CASKLLGPADTEAFF	TRBV19	NA	NA	TRBJ1-1
TGTGCCAGCAGCTTAGAGCAGATGGCGGGGGCAACCGGGGAGCTGTTTTTT	CASSLEQMAGATGELFF	TRBV7-8	NA	NA	TRBJ2-2
TGCGCCAGCAGCACGCAACCCTCAGGGGGGAGAAGAGAAAAACTGTTTTTT	CASSTQPSGGRREKLFF	TRBV5-1	few	TRBD1	TRBJ1-4
TGCGCCAGCACCCCAGGGGGCAATGAAAAACTGTTTTTT	CASTPGGNEKLFF	TRBV5-1	NA	TRBD1	TRBJ1-4
TGTGCCACCAGCAGAGAGAGCAAAGGGCTGTCGGGGACTGAAGCTTTCTTT	CATSRESKGLSGTEAFF	TRBV15	NA	NA	TRBJ1-1
TGTGCCAGCAGCTTAGGTGGGGGCGCAGGCTATGGCTACACCTTC	CASSLGGGAGYGYTF	TRBV7-2	NA	NA	TRBJ1-2
TGTGCCAGTAGTCCCCGGACTAGCGGGTCTCAAGAGACCCAGTACTTC	CASSPRTSGSQETQYF	TRBV19	NA	TRBD2	TRBJ2-5
TGTGCCAGCAGTAGGACAGGGTACTACAATGAGCAGTTCTTC	CASSRTGYYNEQFF	TRBV6-5	NA	TRBD1	TRBJ2-1
TGTGCCAGCAGTTCTCTCGGGTCCTACGAGCAGTACTTC	CASSSLGSYEQYF	TRBV6-5	NA	NA	TRBJ2-7
TGTGCCAGCAGACCAAGCGGGGGGGTCGGGGAGCTGTTTTTT	CASRPSGGVGELFF	TRBV7-2	few	TRBD2	TRBJ2-2
TGTGCCAGCAGCAGTGGGGGGCGGGCTAACTATGGCTACACCTTC	CASSSGGRANYGYTF	TRBV5-5	NA	NA	TRBJ1-2
TGCAGCGTTCACGTTTCGGGGGCCACTGAAGCTTTCTTT	CSVHVSGATEAFF	TRBV29-1	few	NA	TRBJ1-1
TGTGCCAGCAGTGATGCGGGGATCTCCTACGAGCAGTACTTC	CASSDAGISYEQYF	TRBV2	NA	NA	TRBJ2-7
TGTGCCAGTAGTCTGCGACAGGGGGATTCACCCCTCCACTTT	CASSLRQGDSPLHF	TRBV19	NA	TRBD1	TRBJ1-6
TGTGCCAGCAGTTTAGGGTTTACAGGGAGTGAAAAACTGTTTTTT	CASSLGFTGSEKLFF	TRBV27	NA	NA	TRBJ1-4
TGTGCCAGCAGCTTACGGGAGAGCACTGAAGCTTTCTTT	CASSLRESTEAFF	TRBV11-3	few	NA	TRBJ1-1
TGCGCCAGCAGCCAGGGACAGGGGGCCTATAACTATGGCTACACCTTC	CASSQGQGAYNYGYTF	TRBV5-1	once	TRBD1	TRBJ1-2
TGTGCCAGCAGTGAAGTAGGCGGGAACACTGAAGCTTTCTTT	CASSEVGGNTEAFF	TRBV2	NA	NA	TRBJ1-1
TGTGCCAGCAGTTACCTCATACGGGGGGCGAATGAAGCTTTCTTT	CASSYLIRGANEAFF	TRBV6-5	few	NA	TRBJ1-1
TGCGCCAGCAGCGGACTAGCGGGAGGTTACAATGAGCAGTTCTTC	CASSGLAGGYNEQFF	TRBV10-1	NA	TRBD2	TRBJ2-1
TGTGCCAGCAGCCCCGGGGGCACTGGAAACACCATATATTTT	CASSPGGTGNTIYF	TRBV11-2	once	NA	TRBJ1-3
TGTGCCAGCAGCCGACGAGGAGGATTCACTGAAGCTTTCTTT	CASSRRGGFTEAFF	TRBV7-8	NA	NA	TRBJ1-1
TGCAGCGTGACTAGCCCGGGAGGGTTAGATACGCAGTATTTT	CSVTSPGGLDTQYF	TRBV29-1	NA	TRBD2	TRBJ2-3
TGTGCCAGCAGTGAATGGGGTTCTGGAAACACCATATATTTT	CASSEWGSGNTIYF	TRBV6-1	NA	NA	TRBJ1-3
TGTGCCAGCAGCCAAATGTCCGGGACCCGGGGTGGCTACACCTTC	CASSQMSGTRGGYTF	TRBV4-2	NA	NA	TRBJ1-2